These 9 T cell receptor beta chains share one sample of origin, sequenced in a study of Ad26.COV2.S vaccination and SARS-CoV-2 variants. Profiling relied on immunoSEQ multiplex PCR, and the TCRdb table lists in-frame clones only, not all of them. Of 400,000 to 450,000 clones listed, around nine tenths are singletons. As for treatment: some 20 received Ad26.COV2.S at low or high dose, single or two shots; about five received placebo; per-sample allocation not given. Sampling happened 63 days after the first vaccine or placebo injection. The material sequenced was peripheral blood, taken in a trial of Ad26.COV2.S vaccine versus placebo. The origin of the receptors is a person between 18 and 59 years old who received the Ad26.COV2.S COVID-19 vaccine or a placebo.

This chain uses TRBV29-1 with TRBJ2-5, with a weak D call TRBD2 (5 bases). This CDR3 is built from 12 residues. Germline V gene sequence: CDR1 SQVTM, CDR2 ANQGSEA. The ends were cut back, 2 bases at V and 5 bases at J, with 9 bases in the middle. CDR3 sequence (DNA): TGCAGCGTTGAAAGGGCGGGTGAGACCCAGTACTTC. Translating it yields CSVERAGETQYF.

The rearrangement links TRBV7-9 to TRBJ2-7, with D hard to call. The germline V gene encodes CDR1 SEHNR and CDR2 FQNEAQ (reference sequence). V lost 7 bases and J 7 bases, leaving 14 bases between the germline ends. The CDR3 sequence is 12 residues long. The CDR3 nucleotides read TGTGCCAGCAATAAGGAGATTGATGAGCAGTACTTC. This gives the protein CASNKEIDEQYF.

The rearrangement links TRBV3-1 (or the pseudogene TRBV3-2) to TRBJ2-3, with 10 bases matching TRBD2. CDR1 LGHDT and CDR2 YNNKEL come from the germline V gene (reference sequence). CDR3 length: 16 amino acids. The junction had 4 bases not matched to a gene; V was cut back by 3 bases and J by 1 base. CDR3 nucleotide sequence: TGTGCCAGCAGCCAGACCGGGACTAGCGGCACAGATACGCAGTATTTT. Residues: CASSQTGTSGTDTQYF.

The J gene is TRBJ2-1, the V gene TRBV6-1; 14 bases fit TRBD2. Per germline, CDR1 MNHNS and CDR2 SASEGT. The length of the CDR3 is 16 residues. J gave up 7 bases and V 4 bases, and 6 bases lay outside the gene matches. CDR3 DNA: TGTGCCAGCAGTGGAGGGACTAGCGGGAGTATAAATGAGCAGTTCTTC. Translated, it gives CASSGGTSGSINEQFF.

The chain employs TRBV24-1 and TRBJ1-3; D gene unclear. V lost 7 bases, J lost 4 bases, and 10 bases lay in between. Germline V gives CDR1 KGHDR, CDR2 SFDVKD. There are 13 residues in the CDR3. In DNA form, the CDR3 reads TGTGCCACCAGCGAACCTAACGGAAACACCATATATTTT. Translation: CATSEPNGNTIYF.

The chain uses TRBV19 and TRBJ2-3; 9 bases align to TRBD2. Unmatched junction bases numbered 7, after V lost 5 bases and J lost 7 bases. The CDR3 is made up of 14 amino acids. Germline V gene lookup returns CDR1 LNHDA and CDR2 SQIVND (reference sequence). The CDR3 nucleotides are TGTGCCAGTAGTGCGGCGGGAGGGCCTTATACGCAGTATTTT. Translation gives CASSAAGGPYTQYF.

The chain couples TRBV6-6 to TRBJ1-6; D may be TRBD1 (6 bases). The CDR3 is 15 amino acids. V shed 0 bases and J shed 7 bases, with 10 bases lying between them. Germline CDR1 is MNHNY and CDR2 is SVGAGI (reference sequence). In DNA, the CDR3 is TGTGCCAGCAGTTACTCAAACAGGGCCAATTCACCCCTCCACTTT. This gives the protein CASSYSNRANSPLHF.

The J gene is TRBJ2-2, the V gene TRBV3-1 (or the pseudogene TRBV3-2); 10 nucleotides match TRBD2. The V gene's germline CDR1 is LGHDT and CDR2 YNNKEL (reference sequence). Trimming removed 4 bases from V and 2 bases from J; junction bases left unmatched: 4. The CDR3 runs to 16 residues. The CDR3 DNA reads TGTGCCAGCAGCCCTTGGACTAGCGGAAACACCGGGGAGCTGTTTTTT. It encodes CASSPWTSGNTGELFF.

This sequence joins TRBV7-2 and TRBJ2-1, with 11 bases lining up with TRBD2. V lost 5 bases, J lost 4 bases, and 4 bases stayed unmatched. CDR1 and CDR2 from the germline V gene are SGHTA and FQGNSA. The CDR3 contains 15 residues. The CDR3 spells CASSRGTSGYNEQFF. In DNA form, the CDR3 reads TGTGCCAGCAGCCGGGGGACTAGCGGATACAATGAGCAGTTCTTC.